The clone carrying this T cell receptor beta chain was seen at least ten times. The data stem from a study of CD8 T cells in ankylosing spondylitis. The CDR3 is made up of 14 amino acids. From germline, CDR1 is DFQATT and CDR2 SNEGSKA (reference sequence). V was cut by 3 bases and J by 1 base, with 9 bases left in between. TCRdb reprocessed the 5' RACE reads via MiXCR and lists one record per CDR3 protein. Of about 250,000 distinct CDR3 sequences in the sample, approximately 24% were seen once. The chain links TRBV20-1 to TRBJ2-2; D remains unclear. The sequencing input was blood, either unsorted or a sorted T cell fraction (not recorded which). The sequence was obtained from a male donor with ankylosing spondylitis or in good health (not recorded which). Here the CDR3 reads CSARRAGNTGELFF. CDR3 bases: TGCAGTGCTAGGCGTGCAGGGAACACCGGGGAGCTGTTTTTT.